This T cell receptor (beta chain) is from a study of human thymus T cells. The sample donors, healthy Finnish infants, were having corrective surgery for congenital heart defects. Germline V CDR1 and CDR2: MNHEY, SMNVEV (reference sequence). Trimming removed 6 bases from V and 4 bases from J, with 15 bases in between. The CDR3 runs 14 residues. Repertoires were generated with immunoSEQ multiplex PCR, while TCRdb's copy carries only in-frame clones and drops some. Among about 60,000 clones listed, about 94% were seen once. Comment on this clone: Its antigen is not known.

General study results and limits: Thymic and blood repertoires appeared to display a bias in their usage of V and J genes.

The specimen was blood. The chain couples TRBV27 to TRBJ2-5; possibly TRBD2 for D (5 bases). The sequence derives from a boy under two years old with a congenital heart defect but otherwise immunologically healthy. This chain's CDR3 is CASSSAGIAETQYF. The CDR3 DNA reads TGTGCCAGCAGCTCAGCCGGGATCGCAGAGACCCAGTACTTC.